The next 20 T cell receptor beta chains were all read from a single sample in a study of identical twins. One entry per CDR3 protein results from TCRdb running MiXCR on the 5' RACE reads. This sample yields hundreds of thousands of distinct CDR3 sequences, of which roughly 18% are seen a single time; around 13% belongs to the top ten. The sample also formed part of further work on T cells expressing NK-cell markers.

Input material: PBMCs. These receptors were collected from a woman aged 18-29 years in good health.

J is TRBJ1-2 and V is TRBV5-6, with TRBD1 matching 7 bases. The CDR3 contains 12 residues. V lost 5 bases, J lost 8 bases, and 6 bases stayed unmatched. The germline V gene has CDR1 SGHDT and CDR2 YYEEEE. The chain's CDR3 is CASSSGTVGYTF. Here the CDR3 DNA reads TGTGCCAGCAGTTCCGGGACAGTCGGCTACACCTTC.

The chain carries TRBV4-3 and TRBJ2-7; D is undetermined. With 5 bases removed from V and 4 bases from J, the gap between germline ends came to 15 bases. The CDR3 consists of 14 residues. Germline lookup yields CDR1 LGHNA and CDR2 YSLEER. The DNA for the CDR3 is TGCGCCAGCAGCAACACGGTCGGGCTGTACGAGCAGTACTTC. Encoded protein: CASSNTVGLYEQYF.

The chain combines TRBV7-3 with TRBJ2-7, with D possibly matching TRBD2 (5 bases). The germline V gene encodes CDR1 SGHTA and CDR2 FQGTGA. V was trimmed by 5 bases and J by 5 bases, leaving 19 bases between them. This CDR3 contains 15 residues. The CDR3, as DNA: TGTGCCAGCAGCGCGGACCCAAGCCCCGGGAACGAGCAGTACTTC. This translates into CASSADPSPGNEQYF.

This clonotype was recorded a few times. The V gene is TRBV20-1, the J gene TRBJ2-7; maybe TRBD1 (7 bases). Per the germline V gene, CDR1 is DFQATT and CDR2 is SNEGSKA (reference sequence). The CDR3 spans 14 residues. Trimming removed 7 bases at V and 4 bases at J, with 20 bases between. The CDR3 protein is CSVEGAGIRYEQYF. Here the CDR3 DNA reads TGCAGTGTGGAGGGGGCGGGAATTCGGTACGAGCAGTACTTC.

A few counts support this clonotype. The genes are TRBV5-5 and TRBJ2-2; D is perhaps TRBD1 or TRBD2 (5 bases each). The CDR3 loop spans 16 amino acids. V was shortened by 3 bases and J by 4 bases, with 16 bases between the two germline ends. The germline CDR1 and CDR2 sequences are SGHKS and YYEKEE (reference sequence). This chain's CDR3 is CASSSSRDHSTGELFF. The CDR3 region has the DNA TGTGCCAGCAGCTCGTCTCGGGACCACTCCACCGGGGAGCTGTTTTTT.

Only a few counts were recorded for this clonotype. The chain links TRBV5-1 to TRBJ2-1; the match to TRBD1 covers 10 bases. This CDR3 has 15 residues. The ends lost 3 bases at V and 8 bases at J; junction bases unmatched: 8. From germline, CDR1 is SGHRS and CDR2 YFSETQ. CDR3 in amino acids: CASSSPGQGLDEQFF. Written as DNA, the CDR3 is TGCGCCAGCAGCTCCCCGGGACAGGGGTTGGATGAGCAGTTCTTC.

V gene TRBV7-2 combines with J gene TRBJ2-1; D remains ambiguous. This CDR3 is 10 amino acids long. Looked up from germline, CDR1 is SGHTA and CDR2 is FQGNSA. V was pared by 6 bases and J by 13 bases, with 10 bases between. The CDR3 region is CASRGLYQFF. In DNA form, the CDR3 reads TGTGCCAGCAGGGGGTTGTATCAGTTCTTC.

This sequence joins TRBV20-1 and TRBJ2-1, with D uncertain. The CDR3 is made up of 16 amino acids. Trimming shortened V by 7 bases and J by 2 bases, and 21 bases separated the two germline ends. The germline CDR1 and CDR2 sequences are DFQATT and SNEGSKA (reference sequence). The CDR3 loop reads CSVKAGAYSPYNEQFF. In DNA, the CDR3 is TGCAGTGTCAAGGCTGGTGCTTATTCCCCCTACAATGAGCAGTTCTTC.

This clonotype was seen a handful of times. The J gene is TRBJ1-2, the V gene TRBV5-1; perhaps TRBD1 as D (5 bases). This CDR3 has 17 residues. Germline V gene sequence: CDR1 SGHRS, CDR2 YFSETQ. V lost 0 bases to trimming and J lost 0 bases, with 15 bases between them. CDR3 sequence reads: CASSLGFSGRSNYGYTF. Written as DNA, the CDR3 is TGCGCCAGCAGCTTGGGATTTTCGGGACGTTCTAACTATGGCTACACCTTC.

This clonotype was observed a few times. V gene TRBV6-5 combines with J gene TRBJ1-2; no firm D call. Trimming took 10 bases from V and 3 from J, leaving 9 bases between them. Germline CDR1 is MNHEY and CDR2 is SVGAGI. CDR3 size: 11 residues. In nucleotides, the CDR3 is TGTGCCACCCAGGATTACTATGGCTACACCTTC. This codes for CATQDYYGYTF.

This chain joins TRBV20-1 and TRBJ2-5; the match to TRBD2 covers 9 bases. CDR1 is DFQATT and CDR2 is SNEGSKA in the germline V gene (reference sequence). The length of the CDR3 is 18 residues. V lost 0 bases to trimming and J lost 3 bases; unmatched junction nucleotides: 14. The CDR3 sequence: CSARDRFSGGPAEETQYF. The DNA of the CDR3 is TGCAGTGCTAGAGATCGGTTTAGCGGGGGCCCCGCGGAAGAGACCCAGTACTTC.

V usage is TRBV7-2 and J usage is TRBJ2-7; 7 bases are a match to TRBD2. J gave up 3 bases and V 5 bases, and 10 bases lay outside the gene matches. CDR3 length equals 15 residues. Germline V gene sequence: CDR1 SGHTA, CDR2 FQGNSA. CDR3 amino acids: CASSTLGREVYEQYF. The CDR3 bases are TGTGCCAGCAGCACCCTGGGGAGGGAGGTCTACGAGCAGTACTTC. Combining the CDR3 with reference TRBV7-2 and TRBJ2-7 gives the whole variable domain GAGVSQSPSNKVTEKGKDVELRCDPISGHTALYWYRQSLGQGLEFLIYFQGNSAPDKSGLPSDRFSAERTGGSVSTLTIQRTQQEDSAVYLCASSTLGREVYEQYFGPGTRLTVT.

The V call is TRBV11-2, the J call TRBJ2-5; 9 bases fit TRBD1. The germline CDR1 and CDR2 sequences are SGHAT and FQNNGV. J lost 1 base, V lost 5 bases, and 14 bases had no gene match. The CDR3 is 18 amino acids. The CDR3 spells CASSPTGTGLHVQETQYF. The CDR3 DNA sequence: TGTGCCAGCAGCCCGACCGGGACAGGGCTTCATGTCCAAGAGACCCAGTACTTC.

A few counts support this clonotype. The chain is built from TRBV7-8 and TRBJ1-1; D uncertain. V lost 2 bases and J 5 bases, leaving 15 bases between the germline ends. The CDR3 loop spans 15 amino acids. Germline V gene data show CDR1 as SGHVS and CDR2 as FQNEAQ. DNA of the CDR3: TGTGCCAGCAGCTTATTCCCTGCGGTAGCAACTGAAGCTTTCTTT. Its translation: CASSLFPAVATEAFF.

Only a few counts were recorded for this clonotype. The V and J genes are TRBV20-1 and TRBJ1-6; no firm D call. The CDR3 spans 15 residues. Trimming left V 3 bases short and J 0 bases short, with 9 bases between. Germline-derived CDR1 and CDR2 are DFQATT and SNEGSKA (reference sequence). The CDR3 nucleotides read TGCAGTGCTAGGAGTAACCCCTCCTATAATTCACCCCTCCACTTT. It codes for CSARSNPSYNSPLHF.

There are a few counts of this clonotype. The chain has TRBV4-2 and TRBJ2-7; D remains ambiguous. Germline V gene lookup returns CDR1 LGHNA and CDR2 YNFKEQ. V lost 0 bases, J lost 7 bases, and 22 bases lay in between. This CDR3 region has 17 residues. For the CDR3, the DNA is TGTGCCAGCAGCCAAGATATACCGGGCTCCAATGGGGAAGAGCAGTACTTC. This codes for CASSQDIPGSNGEEQYF.

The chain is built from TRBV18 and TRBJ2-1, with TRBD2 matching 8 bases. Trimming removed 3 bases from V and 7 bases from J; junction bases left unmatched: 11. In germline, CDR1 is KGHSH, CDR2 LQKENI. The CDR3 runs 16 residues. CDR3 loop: CASSPQQRELWNEQFF. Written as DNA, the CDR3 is TGTGCCAGCTCACCGCAACAGCGGGAGCTGTGGAATGAGCAGTTCTTC.

CDR3 residues: CSVERAASTDTQYF. The CDR3, as DNA: TGCAGCGTTGAACGGGCAGCTAGCACAGATACGCAGTATTTT. This rearrangement joins TRBV29-1 to TRBJ2-3; the D is unclear. V shed 2 bases and J shed 0 bases, with 9 bases lying between them. The CDR3 is 14 amino acids. The germline CDR1 and CDR2 sequences are SQVTM and ANQGSEA.

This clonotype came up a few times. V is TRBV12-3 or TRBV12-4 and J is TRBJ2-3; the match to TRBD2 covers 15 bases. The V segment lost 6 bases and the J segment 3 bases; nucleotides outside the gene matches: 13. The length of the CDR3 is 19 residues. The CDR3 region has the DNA TGTGCCAGCAGCATAACCCCCGGGACTAGCGGGAGGAGGACAGATACGCAGTATTTT. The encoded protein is CASSITPGTSGRRTDTQYF.

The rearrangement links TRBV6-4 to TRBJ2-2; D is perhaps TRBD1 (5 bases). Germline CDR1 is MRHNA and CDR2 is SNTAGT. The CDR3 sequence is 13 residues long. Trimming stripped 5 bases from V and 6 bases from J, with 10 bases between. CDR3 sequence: CASSRQYAGELFF. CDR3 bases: TGTGCCAGCAGTCGACAGTATGCCGGGGAGCTGTTTTTT.